This passage covers 22 T cell receptor beta chains from one sample sequenced in a study of blood T cell repertoires in COVID-19. Repertoires were generated with immunoSEQ multiplex PCR, while TCRdb's copy carries only in-frame clones and drops some. The sample has roughly 200,000 clones, about 75% seen once. Source material: peripheral blood. The receptors shown here come from a woman aged 50 to 65 with active or convalescent COVID-19.

The J gene is TRBJ2-3, the V gene TRBV7-2, with 7 bases lining up with TRBD2. Looked up from germline, CDR1 is SGHTA and CDR2 is FQGNSA. The V and J ends lost 5 bases and 2 bases, in that order; junction bases with no gene match: 10. This CDR3 has 16 amino acids. The CDR3 loop reads CASSDLGLADTDTQYF. In nucleotides, the CDR3 is TGTGCCAGCAGCGACCTGGGGCTAGCGGACACAGATACGCAGTATTTT.

This clone was observed once. The chain links TRBV9 to TRBJ1-1; tentatively, D is TRBD1 (5 bases). Germline V gives CDR1 SGDLS, CDR2 YYNGEE. This CDR3 is built from 13 residues. V was cut by 2 bases and J by 5 bases, with 10 bases left in between. CDR3 nucleotides: TGTGCCAGCAGCGTTTTCGGGGGAACTGAAGCTTTCTTT. Protein sequence: CASSVFGGTEAFF.

The rearrangement uses TRBV6-2 or TRBV6-3 and TRBJ2-4, with D perhaps TRBD2 (6 bases). This CDR3 is 16 amino acids long. Looked up from germline, CDR1 is MNHEY and CDR2 is SVGEGT. V was cut by 4 bases and J by 0 bases, with 13 bases left in between. For the CDR3, the DNA is TGTGCCAGCAGTTGGCGGGGTGGGCTAGCCAAAAACATTCAGTACTTC. It translates to CASSWRGGLAKNIQYF.

The V call is TRBV7-2, the J call TRBJ2-1; TRBD2 matches 8 bases. The germline V gene has CDR1 SGHTA and CDR2 FQGNSA. V lost 4 bases and J lost 5; bases outside the gene matches: 10. The CDR3 runs to 16 residues. This CDR3 is CASSYGGGDVNNEQFF. Here the CDR3 DNA reads TGTGCCAGCAGCTACGGGGGGGGCGACGTCAACAATGAGCAGTTCTTC. Full variable domain (remainder filled in from reference TRBV7-2 and TRBJ2-1): GAGVSQSPSNKVTEKGKDVELRCDPISGHTALYWYRQSLGQGLEFLIYFQGNSAPDKSGLPSDRFSAERTGGSVSTLTIQRTQQEDSAVYLCASSYGGGDVNNEQFFGPGTRLTVL.

V and J are TRBV5-1 and TRBJ2-5, with 11 bases identical to TRBD2. The CDR3 has 15 residues. V lost 2 bases, J lost 4 bases, and 4 bases stayed unmatched. Germline values: CDR1 SGHRS, CDR2 YFSETQ. CDR3 sequence: CASSLQGLAGETQYF. The CDR3 nucleotides are TGCGCCAGCAGCTTACAAGGACTAGCGGGAGAGACCCAGTACTTC. Looking up the rest from reference TRBV5-1 and TRBJ2-5 gives the full variable domain: KAGVTQTPRYLIKTRGQQVTLSCSPISGHRSVSWYQQTPGQGLQFLFEYFSETQRNKGNFPGRFSGRQFSNSRSEMNVSTLELGDSALYLCASSLQGLAGETQYFGPGTRLLVL.

V usage is TRBV28 and J usage is TRBJ1-4; 8 bases match TRBD1. V shed 5 bases and J 8 bases; nucleotides not matched to a gene: 1. Germline lookup yields CDR1 MDHEN and CDR2 SYDVKM. The CDR3 covers 12 residues. CDR3: CASSGDREKLFF. CDR3 nucleotide sequence: TGTGCCAGCAGTGGGGACAGGGAAAAACTGTTTTTT.

This clone appeared a few times. The chain links TRBV27 to TRBJ1-1; 10 bases match TRBD1. The CDR3 totals 15 residues. V dropped 5 bases and J dropped 6; count of bases not matched to a gene: 9. Germline loops: CDR1 MNHEY, CDR2 SMNVEV (reference sequence). CDR3 DNA: TGTGCCAGCAGTAAATGGACAGGGGGAGTTCCTGAAGCTTTCTTT. It codes for CASSKWTGGVPEAFF.

The rearrangement joins TRBV18 to TRBJ1-2; the match to TRBD1 covers 7 bases. V gave up 3 bases and J gave up 0 bases; unmatched junction bases: 4. The CDR3 extends over 15 amino acids. CDR1 KGHSH and CDR2 LQKENI come from the germline V gene. In nucleotides, the CDR3 is TGTGCCAGCTCACCGCTGGGACAGACTAACTATGGCTACACCTTC. Its protein is CASSPLGQTNYGYTF.

The chain has TRBV30 and TRBJ2-5, with D hard to call. Germline V gene sequence: CDR1 GTSNPN, CDR2 SVGIG (reference sequence). This CDR3 comprises 11 residues. Trimming stripped 0 bases from V and 5 bases from J, with 4 bases between. The CDR3 here is CAWSVGETQYF. The CDR3 DNA reads TGTGCCTGGAGTGTGGGCGAGACCCAGTACTTC.

In its sample, this clone was seen once. The V gene is TRBV3-1 (or the pseudogene TRBV3-2), the J gene TRBJ2-2; D ambiguous. With 2 bases removed from V and 6 bases from J, the gap between germline ends came to 13 bases. Germline V CDR1 and CDR2: LGHDT, YNNKEL (reference sequence). The CDR3 runs to 15 residues. The CDR3 DNA follows: TGTGCCAGCAGCCAATCCAGACTCCTCGCCGGGGAGCTGTTTTTT. Translation gives CASSQSRLLAGELFF.

V gene TRBV12-5 combines with J gene TRBJ2-1, with D possibly TRBD2 on 7 matching bases. V lost 6 bases and J lost 7, with 19 bases in between. CDR1 is LGHNT and CDR2 is FRNRAP in the germline V gene. The CDR3 runs 15 residues. The CDR3 DNA follows: TGTGCTAGTGGCCAATGGGGGGGGGCCGGTAATGAGCAGTTCTTC. Its protein is CASGQWGGAGNEQFF.

The chain uses TRBV5-1 and TRBJ1-1, with 10 nucleotides matching TRBD1. The V gene end was trimmed by 4 bases and the J gene end by 3 bases; junction bases not matched to a gene: 12. This CDR3 has 17 amino acids. Germline V gene data show CDR1 as SGHRS and CDR2 as YFSETQ. The CDR3 DNA follows: TGCGCCAGCAGCCTCGTGGGGACAGGGGCAGGAGACACTGAAGCTTTCTTT. It codes for CASSLVGTGAGDTEAFF.

This chain connects TRBV19 to TRBJ1-1; a weak D match, TRBD1 (5 bases). The ends were cut back, 7 bases at V and 1 base at J, with 10 bases in the middle. The length of the CDR3 is 13 residues. Germline CDR1 and CDR2: LNHDA and SQIVND (reference sequence). CDR3: CASTMTANTEAFF. The CDR3 nucleotides are TGTGCCAGTACCATGACAGCGAACACTGAAGCTTTCTTT.

The rearrangement uses TRBV5-4 and TRBJ2-4, with D uncertain. Trimming pared 1 base from V and 1 base from J, leaving 12 bases between. The CDR3 sequence is 16 residues long. The germline gives CDR1 SGHNT, CDR2 YYREEE (reference sequence). CDR3 in amino acids: CASSLSSAGAKNIQYF. The CDR3 nucleotides are TGTGCCAGCAGCTTGTCGAGCGCTGGGGCCAAAAACATTCAGTACTTC. The full variable domain, in which reference TRBV5-4 and TRBJ2-4 provide the parts outside the CDR3, is ETGVTQSPTHLIKTRGQQVTLRCSSQSGHNTVSWYQQALGQGPQFIFQYYREEENGRGNFPPRFSGLQFPNYSSELNVNALELDDSALYLCASSLSSAGAKNIQYFGAGTRLSVL.

This chain uses TRBV19 with TRBJ2-5; D is possibly TRBD2 (6 bases). Trimming shortened V by 4 bases and J by 0 bases, and 6 bases separated the two germline ends. CDR3 length: 13 residues. Germline CDR1 is LNHDA and CDR2 is SQIVND (reference sequence). The CDR3 sequence is CASSRTNQETQYF. The CDR3, as DNA: TGTGCCAGTAGTAGGACTAACCAAGAGACCCAGTACTTC.

The chain couples TRBV30 to TRBJ1-1, with TRBD1 matching over 8 bases. Germline lookup yields CDR1 GTSNPN and CDR2 SVGIG (reference sequence). V shed 3 bases, J shed 4 bases, and the junction held 10 bases outside the gene matches. This CDR3 is built from 15 residues. This chain's CDR3 is CAWSPRTGSRTEAFF. CDR3 bases: TGTGCCTGGAGCCCCCGGACAGGGAGTCGCACTGAAGCTTTCTTT.

The V gene is TRBV7-8, the J gene TRBJ2-1, with D unclear. Germline V gene sequence: CDR1 SGHVS, CDR2 FQNEAQ. CDR3 length equals 15 residues. The V end was cut by 3 bases, the J end by 0 bases, with 9 bases between. DNA of the CDR3: TGTGCCAGCAGCTTTTCTCGGAGCTCCTACAATGAGCAGTTCTTC. Its protein is CASSFSRSSYNEQFF. Full variable domain (outside the CDR3, taken from reference TRBV7-8 and TRBJ2-1): GAGVSQSPRYKVAKRGQDVALRCDPISGHVSLFWYQQALGQGPEFLTYFQNEAQLDKSGLPSDRFFAERPEGSVSTLKIQRTQQEDSAVYLCASSFSRSSYNEQFFGPGTRLTVL.

This chain uses TRBV18 with TRBJ1-1, with D tentatively TRBD1 (5 bases). V was trimmed by 2 bases and J by 3 bases, leaving 10 bases between them. CDR1 and CDR2 from the germline V gene are KGHSH and LQKENI. This CDR3 spans 14 amino acids. CDR3: CASSPGVGDTEAFF. The CDR3 DNA reads TGTGCCAGCTCACCAGGGGTAGGGGACACTGAAGCTTTCTTT.

This clone was picked up a small number of times. The chain carries TRBV25-1 and TRBJ1-5; D ambiguous. There are 13 residues in the CDR3. The germline V gene encodes CDR1 MGHDK and CDR2 SYGVNS. The V and J ends lost 6 bases and 3 bases respectively, with 9 bases between them. CDR3: CASSPHNNQPQHF. CDR3 bases: TGTGCCAGCAGCCCCCACAACAATCAGCCCCAGCATTTT.

This clone showed up just once. V gene TRBV4-3 combines with J gene TRBJ1-3; D may be TRBD1 (5 bases). This CDR3 is 15 amino acids long. V was clipped by 0 bases and J by 3 bases, with 9 bases between them. The germline gives CDR1 LGHNA, CDR2 YSLEER. In DNA, the CDR3 is TGCGCCAGCAGCCAAGATCCAGGGCTTGGAAACACCATATATTTT. It yields the protein CASSQDPGLGNTIYF.

This sequence joins TRBV5-1 and TRBJ1-2; 8 nucleotides agree with TRBD1. The length of the CDR3 is 15 residues. Losses at the gene ends were 2 bases for V and 8 bases for J; bases not matched to a gene: 11. Germline V gene data show CDR1 as SGHRS and CDR2 as YFSETQ. The DNA of the CDR3 is TGCGCCAGCAGCTTCGGACAGGGCGAAGTGGGAGGCTACACCTTC. It specifies CASSFGQGEVGGYTF.

The chain couples TRBV4-3 to TRBJ2-7; D is perhaps TRBD2 (6 bases). The CDR3 extends over 13 amino acids. Deletions cut 2 bases from V and 6 bases from J, with 11 bases between. CDR1 and CDR2 from the germline V gene are LGHNA and YSLEER. CDR3 sequence (DNA): TGCGCCAGCAGCCAAAGGACGGGACTCGAGCAGTACTTC. Its protein product is CASSQRTGLEQYF.